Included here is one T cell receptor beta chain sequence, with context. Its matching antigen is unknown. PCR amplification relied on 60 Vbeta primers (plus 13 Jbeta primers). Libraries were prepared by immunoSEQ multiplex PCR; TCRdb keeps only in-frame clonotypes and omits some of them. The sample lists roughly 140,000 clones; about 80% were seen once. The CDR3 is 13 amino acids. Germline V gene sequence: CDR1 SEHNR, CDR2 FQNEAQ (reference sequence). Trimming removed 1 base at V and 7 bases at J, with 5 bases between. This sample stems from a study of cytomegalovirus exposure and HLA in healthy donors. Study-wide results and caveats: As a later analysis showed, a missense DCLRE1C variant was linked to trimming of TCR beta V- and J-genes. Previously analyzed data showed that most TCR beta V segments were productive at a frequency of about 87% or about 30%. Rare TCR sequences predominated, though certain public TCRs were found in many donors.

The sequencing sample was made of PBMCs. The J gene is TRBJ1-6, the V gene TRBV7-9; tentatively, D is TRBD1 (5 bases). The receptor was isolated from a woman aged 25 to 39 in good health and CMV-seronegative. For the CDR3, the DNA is TGTGCCAGCAGCTTAGAGGGGAATTCACCCCTCCACTTT. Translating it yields CASSLEGNSPLHF.